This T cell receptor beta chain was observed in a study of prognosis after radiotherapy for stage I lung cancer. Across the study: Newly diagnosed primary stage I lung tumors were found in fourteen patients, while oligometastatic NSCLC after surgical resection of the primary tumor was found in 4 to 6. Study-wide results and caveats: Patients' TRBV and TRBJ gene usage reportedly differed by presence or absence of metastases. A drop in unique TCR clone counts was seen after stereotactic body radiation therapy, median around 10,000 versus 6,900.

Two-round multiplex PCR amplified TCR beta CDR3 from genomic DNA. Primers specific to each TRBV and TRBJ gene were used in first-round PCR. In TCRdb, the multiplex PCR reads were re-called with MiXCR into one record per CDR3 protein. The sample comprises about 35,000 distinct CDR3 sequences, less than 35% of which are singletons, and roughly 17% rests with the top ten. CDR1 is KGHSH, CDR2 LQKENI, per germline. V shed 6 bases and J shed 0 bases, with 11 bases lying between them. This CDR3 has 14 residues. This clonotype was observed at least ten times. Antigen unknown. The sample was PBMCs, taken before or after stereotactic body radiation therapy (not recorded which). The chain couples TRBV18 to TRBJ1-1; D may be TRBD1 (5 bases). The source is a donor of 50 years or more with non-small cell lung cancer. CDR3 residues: CASSPGTLNTEAFF. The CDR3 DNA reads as TGTGCCAGCTCCCCCGGGACTTTGAACACTGAAGCTTTCTTT.